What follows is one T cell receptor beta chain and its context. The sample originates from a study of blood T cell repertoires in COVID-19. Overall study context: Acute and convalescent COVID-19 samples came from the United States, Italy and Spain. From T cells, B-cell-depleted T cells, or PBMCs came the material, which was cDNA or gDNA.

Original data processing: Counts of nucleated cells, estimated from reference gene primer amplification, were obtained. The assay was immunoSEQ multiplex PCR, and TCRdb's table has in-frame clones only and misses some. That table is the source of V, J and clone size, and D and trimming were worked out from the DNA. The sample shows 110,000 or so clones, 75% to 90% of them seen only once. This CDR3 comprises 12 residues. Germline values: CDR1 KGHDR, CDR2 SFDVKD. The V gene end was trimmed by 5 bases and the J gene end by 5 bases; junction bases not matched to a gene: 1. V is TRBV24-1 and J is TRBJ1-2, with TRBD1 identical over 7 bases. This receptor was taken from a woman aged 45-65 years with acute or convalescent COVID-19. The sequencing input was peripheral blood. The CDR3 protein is CATSATGYGYTF. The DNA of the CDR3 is TGTGCCACCAGTGCGACAGGGTATGGCTACACCTTC.